This T cell receptor beta chain was sequenced in a study of blood T cell repertoires in COVID-19. Study information: The origin of the acute and convalescent COVID-19 samples was the United States, Italy and Spain. In each case, the material was cDNA or gDNA derived from T cells, B-cell-depleted T cells, or PBMCs.

Authors' analysis steps: Amplification of reference gene primers provided the estimated nucleated cell counts. Repertoires were generated with immunoSEQ multiplex PCR, while TCRdb's copy carries only in-frame clones and drops some. V, J and clone size are those of that table, while D and trimming were read from the DNA. The data contain approximately 200,000 clones, 70% to 90% of them singletons. The V gene's germline CDR1 is LNHDA and CDR2 SQIVND (reference sequence). This CDR3 region has 13 residues. With 11 bases removed from V and 4 bases from J, the gap between germline ends came to 15 bases. Sample: peripheral blood. This TCR was sampled from a woman aged 30 to 39 with active or convalescent COVID-19. This sequence joins TRBV19 and TRBJ1-5, with D possibly TRBD1 on 6 matching bases. The CDR3 reads CASRDIPNQPQHF. CDR3 DNA: TGTGCCTCCAGGGACATCCCTAATCAGCCCCAGCATTTT.